This T cell receptor beta chain was observed in a study of shared clonotypes between healthy human individuals (dated by TCRdb to 2020 to 2022). Background on the whole study: The cohort included a few men and a couple of women between 18 and 49 years of age. For each donor, CD4 naive and CD4 memory were each given three plates, CD8 naive was given two plates, and CD8 memory was given one plate. Blood TCR repertoires of five healthy adults were deeply sequenced to estimate repertoire size and the extent of clonotype sharing between individuals. To increase sequencing depth and limit assay-specific biases, TCR repertoire library preparation and sequencing were carried out by different laboratories using diverse techniques. Per donor, leukapheresis produced somewhere between about 0.8 and 9.5 billion PBMCs. The investigation overall reported the following: Rarefaction of sorted-subset datasets indicated incomplete sequencing despite the large sequencing depth. Because the study included a small number of donors, the genetic and exposure-history diversity represented was limited. Across a few donors, approximately 5% of naive CD4, roughly 3.8% of naive CD8, 2% to 2.5% of memory CD4, and 0.3% to 0.45% of memory CD8 clonotypes were shared. Clonotypes shared by all four sorted-subset donors showed higher generation probabilities than non-shared clonotypes. Estimated clonotype richness was generally larger for naive than for memory subsets. Based on pairwise subsampling, the degree of clonotype sharing among donors was expected to be affected by sequencing depth. Sampling was restricted to blood, and TCR repertoires in tissue are likely to differ from TCR repertoires in blood.

TCR CDR3 regions were amplified from genomic DNA by multiplex PCR using the deep immunoSEQ assay. Extracted genomic DNA from each cell subset was spread evenly across all wells of several immunoSEQ 96-well plates, with each plate serving as a replicate. For sorted subsets, about 0.2 ug genomic DNA, equal to about 30,000 T cell genomes, was loaded into each replicate PCR. Purified libraries were quantified with a Qubit 3.0 fluorometer, sized on a Bioanalyzer 2100, and re-quantified with the KAPA Library Quantification kit. Every immunoSEQ 96-well plate was sequenced on a dedicated single-read 150-cycle Illumina NextSeq 550 flow cell. On the authors' methods: The immunoSEQ output contained only junctional sequences without quality scores, so filtering could not match that applied to full-length reads. To assign V/J genes and CDR3, sequences were annotated against IMGT germline references using PyIR, a Python wrapper for IgBLAST v1.9. Any read was removed if the V/J assignment was weak (E-value above 1e-6), the CDR3 was missing, or the read contained stop codons, out-of-frame junctions, or ambiguous translated residues. V3J clonotypes were defined by identical inferred V gene, J gene, and CDR3 amino acid sequence. Percentage overlap between repertoires was calculated by dividing the number of shared unique clonotypes by the size of the smaller repertoire. Three approaches were used to assess repertoire richness: RTK rarefaction, the Chao1 estimator, and Recon v2.1 estimates of unobserved clonotypes. For all TCRbeta clonotypes obtained by the gDNA method from a handful of donors, generation probabilities were computed with OLGA. Held by TCRdb, this immuneACCESS table contains in-frame sequences only and omits some clones. Under half of the omission traces to an unresolved V gene where checked; the cause of the rest is unknown. V and J calls and clone size are copied from that table; D and trimming were computed from the DNA. Across this sample there are about 330,000 clones, with about nine tenths seen only once. The top ten clonotypes cover 15% to 20% of the sample.

To note about this clone: Its antigen is still unknown. It has no much larger one-base neighbor in the sample; base qualities were not kept.

CDR1 and CDR2 are drawn from the germline V gene (reference sequence): MNHEY, SMNVEV. The CDR3 numbers 16 residues from cysteine through phenylalanine. The retained sequence is limited to the CDR3, 48 bases, with the frame set at the first base. Between the V and J ends, shortened by 2 bases and 1 base respectively, the junction contains 15 bases. The donors were healthy, HIV-negative adults with no recently reported acute infections or vaccinations. Every donor was a Caucasian adult living in Nashville, Tennessee, USA. The CD8 memory samples were a combination of magnetically selected CD45RO+ cells and CCR7-negative CD45RA+ effector memory (TemRA) cells. Blood was obtained by leukapheresis, after which PBMCs were separated by Ficoll-Histopaque density gradient centrifugation and cryopreserved in liquid nitrogen vapor phase. Purity and quantity of every magnetically sorted T cell population were checked by analytical flow cytometry. Each sorted fraction had its genomic DNA isolated and then quantified by UV absorbance on a Nanodrop 2000c.

Rearrangement joined TRBV27 to TRBJ2-7, with a weak D call of TRBD1 (6 bases match). Sequencing was done on a sample of memory CD8+ T cells sorted from blood. Read against the paper, the sample's cell subset or site label means: CD45RO+ cells pooled with CCR7-negative TemRA cells. The sequence derives from a man between 18 and 29 years old in good health. The encoded CDR3 is CASSLKGPDSSYEQYF. The DNA sequence is as follows: TGTGCCAGCAGTTTAAAGGGGCCGGACAGTTCCTACGAGCAGTACTTC.